This T cell receptor (beta chain) was sequenced in a study of cytomegalovirus exposure and HLA in healthy donors. Study-level findings and limits: There was a cluster of highly shared sequence variants that was likely a sequencing artifact. Later analysis identified around 15,000 TCR beta sequences associated with HLA alleles, using a false discovery rate threshold of 0.05.

A multiplex PCR was run with 60 Vbeta primers and 13 Jbeta primers. The data were produced by immunoSEQ multiplex PCR, yet TCRdb's version contains in-frame clones alone and is incomplete. Of more than 80,000 clones in the sample, approximately 72% were seen once. Remarks on this clone: No antigen is known for it.

V was clipped by 2 bases and J by 0 bases, with 10 bases between them. This CDR3 has 15 residues. Germline CDR1 and CDR2: GTSNPN and SVGIG (reference sequence). The source material was PBMCs. This sequence originates from a female donor in good health and CMV-seropositive. The chain has TRBV30 and TRBJ1-4, with D possibly being TRBD1 (6 bases). The CDR3 nucleotides are TGTGCCTGGAGTATAGGACAGACAACTAATGAAAAACTGTTTTTT. Translating it yields CAWSIGQTTNEKLFF.